The 7 T cell receptor beta chains below were found in one sample sequenced in a study of T cells in Graves' hyperthyroidism and ophthalmopathy. RNA transcripts gave rise to amplified TCR beta CDR3 regions. Carried out on the TCR CDR3, a first-round RT-PCR used the HTBI primer set. TCRdb redid the calling of the multiplex PCR reads with MiXCR, one entry per CDR3 protein. Of about 640,000 distinct CDR3 sequences listed, 45% were seen once; the top ten hold less than 8.5%. Source material: peripheral blood or thyroid tissue (not recorded which). The source is an adult man with Graves' disease, either hyperthyroidism or ophthalmopathy (not recorded which).

In this sample, this clonotype turned up a few times. The gene calls are TRBV7-9 and TRBJ1-2; D gene unclear. This CDR3 is built from 13 residues. V was trimmed by 5 bases and J by 8 bases, leaving 15 bases between them. In germline, CDR1 is SEHNR, CDR2 FQNEAQ (reference sequence). The DNA of the CDR3 is TGTGCCAGCAGCCCGAAGCGGTCTGCGGGCTACACCTTC. It codes for CASSPKRSAGYTF. The whole variable domain, remainder taken from reference TRBV7-9 and TRBJ1-2, is DTGVSQNPRHKITKRGQNVTFRCDPISEHNRLYWYRQTLGQGPEFLTYFQNEAQLEKSRLLSDRFSAERPKGSFSTLEIQRTEQGDSAMYLCASSPKRSAGYTFGSGTRLTVV.

This clonotype was seen a single time. The chain couples TRBV20-1 to TRBJ1-1; D ambiguous. V was cut by 6 bases and J by 4 bases, with 12 bases left in between. CDR1 is DFQATT and CDR2 is SNEGSKA in the germline V gene (reference sequence). This CDR3 region has 12 residues. CDR3 sequence: CSAGGRCTEAFF. The CDR3 nucleotides are TGCAGTGCAGGCGGGAGATGCACTGAAGCTTTCTTT.

This chain connects TRBV29-1 to TRBJ1-6, with D possibly TRBD1 on 6 matching bases. This CDR3 has 15 amino acids. Germline values: CDR1 SQVTM, CDR2 ANQGSEA. V gave up 7 bases and J gave up 6 bases, with 19 bases separating them. As DNA, the CDR3 is TGCAGCGCCAAACAGGGTCAGGGATCTAATTCACCCCTCCACTTT. It yields the protein CSAKQGQGSNSPLHF.

This clonotype was seen ten or more times. The junction departs from the called germline gene at one end, perhaps through a read error. This chain links TRBV5-1 with TRBJ2-6; D is uncertain. This CDR3 contains 13 residues. Germline CDR1 and CDR2: SGHRS and YFSETQ. CDR3 residues: CASSSTTANVLTF. CDR3 nucleotides: TGTGCCAGCAGCTCCACTACGGCCAACGTCCTGACTTTC.

This chain joins TRBV15 and TRBJ1-5; weak D call: TRBD1 (5 bases). This CDR3 contains 14 residues. The germline V and J ends were trimmed by 3 bases and 11 bases, with 17 bases remaining between them. CDR1 and CDR2 (germline): LNHNV, YYDKDF (reference sequence). The CDR3 DNA follows: TGTGCCACCAGCAGTCGAGGGGACTCCGAGACCCAGCATTTT. Amino acids: CATSSRGDSETQHF.

The chain links TRBV5-1 to TRBJ1-4, with TRBD1 identical over 7 bases. This CDR3 has 14 residues. V lost 6 bases and J lost 5; bases outside the gene matches: 7. From germline, CDR1 is SGHRS and CDR2 YFSETQ. The CDR3 reads CASNPGQANEKLFF. The CDR3 DNA sequence: TGCGCCAGCAACCCCGGACAGGCAAATGAAAAACTGTTTTTT.

This clonotype was seen only a few times. V and J are TRBV29-1 and TRBJ1-1, with D possibly matching TRBD1 (6 bases). Germline CDR1 is SQVTM and CDR2 is ANQGSEA. CDR3 length equals 12 residues. This CDR3 reads CNAVQGETEAFF. The CDR3 DNA follows: TGCAACGCGGTACAGGGAGAAACTGAAGCTTTCTTT.